This entry features one TCR beta chain sequence. Its specific antigen is unknown. The input lacks base qualities; no much larger clone sits a single base away. Including cysteine and phenylalanine, the CDR3 has 14 amino acids. Only CDR3 DNA is held: 42 bases, read in frame from base 1. The germline V gene specifies SGHVS as CDR1 and FNYEAQ as CDR2. V is pared back by 5 bases and J by 4 bases, with 13 bases lying between the germline termini. This record comes from a study of shared clonotypes between healthy human individuals (dated by TCRdb to 2018 to 2021). With respect to the entire study: The cohort included three men and a couple of women between 18 and 49 years of age. For each donor, CD4 naive and CD4 memory were each given three plates, CD8 naive was given two plates, and CD8 memory was given one plate. To estimate repertoire size and how much clonotype sharing occurs between individuals, the study deeply sequenced the blood TCR repertoires of five healthy adults. To increase sequencing depth and limit assay-specific biases, TCR repertoire library preparation and sequencing were carried out by different laboratories using diverse techniques. Each donor's leukapheresis produced roughly between about 0.8 and 8.9 billion PBMCs.

The investigation overall reported the following: Pairwise subsampling led to the expectation that sequencing depth would affect the degree of clonotype sharing among donors. About 5% of naive CD4, around 4% of naive CD8, 2% to 2.5% of memory CD4, and 0.35% to 0.5% of memory CD8 clonotypes were shared across several donors. Sampling was restricted to blood, and TCR repertoires in tissue are likely to differ from TCR repertoires in blood. Naive subsets generally had larger estimated clonotype richness than memory subsets did. Because the study included a small number of donors, the genetic and exposure-history diversity represented was limited. Even with the large sequencing depth, rarefaction of the sorted-subset datasets indicated that sequencing was incomplete. Compared with non-shared clonotypes, clonotypes shared by all four sorted-subset donors had higher generation probabilities.

The donors were healthy, HIV-negative adults who had no recently reported acute infections or vaccinations. Every donor was a Caucasian adult living in Nashville, Tennessee, USA. CD4+ T cells were enriched by magnetic negative selection, after which naive cells were positively selected on CD45RA and the negative fraction was taken as the memory subset. Blood was obtained by leukapheresis, after which PBMCs were separated by Ficoll-Histopaque density gradient centrifugation and cryopreserved in liquid nitrogen vapor phase. Purity and quantity of every magnetically sorted T cell population were checked by analytical flow cytometry. From each sorted fraction, genomic DNA was isolated and quantified by UV absorbance on a Nanodrop 2000c. TCR CDR3 regions were amplified from genomic DNA by multiplex PCR using the deep immunoSEQ assay. Extracted genomic DNA from each cell subset was spread evenly across all wells of several immunoSEQ 96-well plates, with each plate serving as a replicate. For sorted subsets, each replicate PCR was loaded with approximately 200 ng genomic DNA, equivalent to 30,000 or so T cell genomes. Purified libraries were measured with a Qubit 3.0 fluorometer, size-checked on a Bioanalyzer 2100, and measured again with the KAPA Library Quantification kit. Every immunoSEQ 96-well plate was sequenced on a separate single-read 150-cycle Illumina NextSeq 550 flow cell. The original pipeline was this. Because the immunoSEQ output included only junctional sequences and no quality scores, the filtering could not be the same as the filtering used for full-length reads. To assign V/J genes and CDR3, sequences were annotated using PyIR, a Python wrapper for IgBLAST v1.9, with IMGT germline references. Reads were removed for weak V/J assignments (E-value above 1e-6), missing CDR3, stop codons, out-of-frame junctions, or ambiguous translated residues. V3J clonotypes were defined as sequences sharing an identical inferred V gene, J gene, and CDR3 amino acid sequence. The percentage overlap between two repertoires was calculated by dividing the number of shared unique clonotypes by the size of the smaller repertoire. Richness of each repertoire was evaluated using RTK rarefaction, the Chao1 estimator, and Recon v2.1 estimates of unobserved clonotypes. For all TCRbeta clonotypes obtained by the gDNA method from a few donors, generation probabilities were computed with OLGA. TCRdb took over this immuneACCESS table, retaining in-frame rearrangements with V and J assigned. Such tables are incomplete; in checked studies, under half of the missing clones stem from an unresolved V gene, and the remainder is unexplained. Clone size and the V and J calls come from that table; the DNA yielded D and trimming. This sample lists approximately 2.5 million clones; over 85% were detected once. About 0.39% of the sample lies in the top ten.

The receptor chain draws on TRBV7-6 and TRBJ2-3; the D gene identity is not certain. The sample consisted of naive CD4+ T cells from PBMCs. What this sample's cell subset or site label stands for: CD45RA+ positively selected. The TCR originated in a young man in good health. Some clones in this sample may be carry-over from other donors' samples. The DNA sequence follows: TGTGCCAGCAGCCTGTTGACACATCCAGATACGCAGTATTTT. It translates to CASSLLTHPDTQYF.